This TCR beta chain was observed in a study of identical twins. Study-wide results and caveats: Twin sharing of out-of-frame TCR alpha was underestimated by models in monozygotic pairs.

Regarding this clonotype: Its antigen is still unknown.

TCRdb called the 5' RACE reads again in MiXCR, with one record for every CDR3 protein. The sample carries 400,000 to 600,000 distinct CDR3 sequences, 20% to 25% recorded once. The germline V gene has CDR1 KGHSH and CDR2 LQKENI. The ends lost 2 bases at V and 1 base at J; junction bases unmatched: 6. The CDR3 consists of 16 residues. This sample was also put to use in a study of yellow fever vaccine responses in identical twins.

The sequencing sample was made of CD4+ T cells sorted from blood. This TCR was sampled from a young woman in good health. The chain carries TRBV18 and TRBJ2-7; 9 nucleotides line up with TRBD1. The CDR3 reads CASSPTVGQGSYEQYF. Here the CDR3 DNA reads TGTGCCAGCTCACCAACCGTGGGACAGGGATCCTACGAGCAGTACTTC.